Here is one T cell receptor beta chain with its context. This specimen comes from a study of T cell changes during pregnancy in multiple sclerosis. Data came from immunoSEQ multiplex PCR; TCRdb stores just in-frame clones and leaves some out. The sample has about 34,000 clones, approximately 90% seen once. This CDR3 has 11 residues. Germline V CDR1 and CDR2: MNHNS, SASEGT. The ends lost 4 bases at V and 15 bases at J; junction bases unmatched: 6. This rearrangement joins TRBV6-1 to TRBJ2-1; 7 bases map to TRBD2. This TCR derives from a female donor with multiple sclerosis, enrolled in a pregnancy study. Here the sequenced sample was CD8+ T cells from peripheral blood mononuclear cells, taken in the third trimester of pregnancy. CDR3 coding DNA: TGTGCCAGCAGTGGGTGGGGAGGGTCGTTCTTC. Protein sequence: CASSGWGGSFF.